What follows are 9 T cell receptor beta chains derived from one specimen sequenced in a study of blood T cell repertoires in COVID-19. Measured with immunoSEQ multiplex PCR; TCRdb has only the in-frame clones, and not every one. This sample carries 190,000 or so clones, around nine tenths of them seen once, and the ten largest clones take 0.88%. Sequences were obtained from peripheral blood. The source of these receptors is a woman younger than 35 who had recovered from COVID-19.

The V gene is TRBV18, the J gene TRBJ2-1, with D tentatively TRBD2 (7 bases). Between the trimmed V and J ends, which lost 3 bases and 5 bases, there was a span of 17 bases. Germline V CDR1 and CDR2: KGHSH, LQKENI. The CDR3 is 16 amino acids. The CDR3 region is CASSPYWGGGDNEQFF. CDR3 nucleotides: TGTGCCAGCTCACCCTACTGGGGGGGCGGCGACAATGAGCAGTTCTTC.

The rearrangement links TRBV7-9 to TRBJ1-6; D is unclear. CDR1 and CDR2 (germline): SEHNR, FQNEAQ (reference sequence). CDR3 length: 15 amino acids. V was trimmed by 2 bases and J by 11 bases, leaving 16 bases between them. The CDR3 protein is CASSLTSGSGPPLHF. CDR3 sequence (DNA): TGTGCCAGCAGCTTAACCTCTGGCTCTGGGCCACCCCTCCACTTT. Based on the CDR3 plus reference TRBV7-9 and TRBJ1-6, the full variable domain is DTGVSQNPRHKITKRGQNVTFRCDPISEHNRLYWYRQTLGQGPEFLTYFQNEAQLEKSRLLSDRFSAERPKGSFSTLEIQRTEQGDSAMYLCASSLTSGSGPPLHFGNGTRLTVT.

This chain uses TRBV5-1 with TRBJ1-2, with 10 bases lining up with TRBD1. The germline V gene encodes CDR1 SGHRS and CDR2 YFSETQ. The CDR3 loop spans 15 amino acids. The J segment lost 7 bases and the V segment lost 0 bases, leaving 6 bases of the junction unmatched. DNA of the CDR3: TGCGCCAGCAGCTTGGTGGACAGGGGGGCTGTTGGCTACACCTTC. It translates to CASSLVDRGAVGYTF. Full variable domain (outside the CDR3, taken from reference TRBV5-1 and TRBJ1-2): KAGVTQTPRYLIKTRGQQVTLSCSPISGHRSVSWYQQTPGQGLQFLFEYFSETQRNKGNFPGRFSGRQFSNSRSEMNVSTLELGDSALYLCASSLVDRGAVGYTFGSGTRLTVV.

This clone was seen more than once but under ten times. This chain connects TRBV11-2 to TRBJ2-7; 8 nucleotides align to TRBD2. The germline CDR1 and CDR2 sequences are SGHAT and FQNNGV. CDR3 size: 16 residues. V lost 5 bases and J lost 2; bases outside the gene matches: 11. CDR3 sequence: CASSRLREGIAYEQYF. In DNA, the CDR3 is TGTGCCAGCAGCCGTCTCCGGGAGGGCATCGCCTACGAGCAGTACTTC.

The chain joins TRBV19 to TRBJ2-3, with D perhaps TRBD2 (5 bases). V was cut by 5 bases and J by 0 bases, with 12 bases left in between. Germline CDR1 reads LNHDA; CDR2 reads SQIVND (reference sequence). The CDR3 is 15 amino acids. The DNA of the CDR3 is TGTGCCAGTAGTTGGACTGAGACTAGCACAGATACGCAGTATTTT. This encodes CASSWTETSTDTQYF. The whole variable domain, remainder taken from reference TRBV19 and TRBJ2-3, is DGGITQSPKYLFRKEGQNVTLSCEQNLNHDAMYWYRQDPGQGLRLIYYSQIVNDFQKGDIAEGYSVSREKKESFPLTVTSAQKNPTAFYLCASSWTETSTDTQYFGPGTRLTVL.

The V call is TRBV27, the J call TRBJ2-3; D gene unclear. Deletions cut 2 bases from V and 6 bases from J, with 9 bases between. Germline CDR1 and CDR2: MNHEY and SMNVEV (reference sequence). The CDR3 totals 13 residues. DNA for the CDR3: TGTGCCAGCAGTTTAGCGGCTCACGATACGCAGTATTTT. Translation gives CASSLAAHDTQYF.

The CDR3 nucleotides are TGCAGTGCTAACCGGGAGACCCAGTACTTC. The encoded protein is CSANRETQYF. V gene TRBV20-1 combines with J gene TRBJ2-5; no firm D call. Trimming took off 4 bases at V and 5 bases at J, with 5 bases between the two ends. CDR1 and CDR2 (germline): DFQATT, SNEGSKA (reference sequence). This CDR3 contains 10 residues.

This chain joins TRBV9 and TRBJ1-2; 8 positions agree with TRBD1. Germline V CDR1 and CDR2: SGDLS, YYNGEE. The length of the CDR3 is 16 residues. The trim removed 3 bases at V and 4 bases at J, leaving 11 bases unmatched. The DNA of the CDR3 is TGTGCCAGCAGCGCCCCTGGGGGGACAGGCGTCTATGGCTACACCTTC. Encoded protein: CASSAPGGTGVYGYTF.

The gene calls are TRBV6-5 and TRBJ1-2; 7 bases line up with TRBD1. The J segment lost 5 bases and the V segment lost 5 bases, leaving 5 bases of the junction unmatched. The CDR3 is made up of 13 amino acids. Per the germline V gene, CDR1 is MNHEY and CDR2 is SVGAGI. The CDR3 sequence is CASSQGERYGYTF. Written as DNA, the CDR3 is TGTGCCAGCAGTCAGGGGGAGAGATATGGCTACACCTTC.